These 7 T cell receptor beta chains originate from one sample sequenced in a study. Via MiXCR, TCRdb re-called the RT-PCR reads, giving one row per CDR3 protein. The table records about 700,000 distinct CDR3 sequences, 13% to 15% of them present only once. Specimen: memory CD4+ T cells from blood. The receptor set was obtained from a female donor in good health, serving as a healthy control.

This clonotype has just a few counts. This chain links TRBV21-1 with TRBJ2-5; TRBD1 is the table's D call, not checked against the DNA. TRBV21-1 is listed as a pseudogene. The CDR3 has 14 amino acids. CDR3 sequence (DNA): TGTGCCAGTTGGCGGGGGCCCCGACAAGAGACCCAGTACTTC. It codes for CASWRGPRQETQYF.

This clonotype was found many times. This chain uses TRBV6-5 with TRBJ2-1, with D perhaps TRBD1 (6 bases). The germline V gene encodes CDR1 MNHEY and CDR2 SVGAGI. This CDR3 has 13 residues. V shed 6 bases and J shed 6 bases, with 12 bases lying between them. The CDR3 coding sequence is TGTGCCAGCAGGAGGGTAGGGGGCAATGAGCAGTTCTTC. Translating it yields CASRRVGGNEQFF.

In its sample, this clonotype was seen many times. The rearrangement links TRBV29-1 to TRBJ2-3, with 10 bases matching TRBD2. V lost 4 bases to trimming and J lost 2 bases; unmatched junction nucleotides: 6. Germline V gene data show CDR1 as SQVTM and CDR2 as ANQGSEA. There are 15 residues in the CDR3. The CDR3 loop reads CSVVGAGGPTDTQYF. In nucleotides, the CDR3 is TGCAGCGTTGTTGGAGCGGGAGGGCCCACAGATACGCAGTATTTT.

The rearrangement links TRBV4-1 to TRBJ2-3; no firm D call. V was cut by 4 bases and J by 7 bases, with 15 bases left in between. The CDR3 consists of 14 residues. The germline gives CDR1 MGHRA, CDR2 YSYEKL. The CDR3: CASSPTPNSYTQYF. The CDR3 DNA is TGCGCCAGCAGCCCTACGCCCAACTCGTATACGCAGTATTTT.

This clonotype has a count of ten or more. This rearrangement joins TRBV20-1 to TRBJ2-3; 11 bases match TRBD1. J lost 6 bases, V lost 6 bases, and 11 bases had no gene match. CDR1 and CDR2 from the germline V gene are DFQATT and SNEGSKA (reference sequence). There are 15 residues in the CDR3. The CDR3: CSAGQGAAALDTQYF. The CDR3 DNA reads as TGCAGTGCAGGACAGGGGGCCGCCGCGCTGGATACGCAGTATTTT.

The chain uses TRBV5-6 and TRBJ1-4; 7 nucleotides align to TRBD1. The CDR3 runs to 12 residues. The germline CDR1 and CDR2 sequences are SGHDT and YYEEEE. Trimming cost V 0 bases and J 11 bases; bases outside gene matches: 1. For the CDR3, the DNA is TGTGCCAGCAGCTTGGGACAGGGTAAACTGTTTTTT. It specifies CASSLGQGKLFF.

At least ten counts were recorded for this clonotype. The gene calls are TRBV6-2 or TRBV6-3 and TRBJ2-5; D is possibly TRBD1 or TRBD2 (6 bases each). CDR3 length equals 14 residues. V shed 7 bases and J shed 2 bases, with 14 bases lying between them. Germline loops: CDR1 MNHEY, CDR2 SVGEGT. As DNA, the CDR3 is TGTGCCAGCACCGGGAGAGGGGGGCAAGAGACCCAGTACTTC. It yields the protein CASTGRGGQETQYF.